Listed below are T cell receptor beta chains from one sample, sequenced in a study of OX40 agonist ivuxolimab in advanced cancers. The data were produced by immunoSEQ multiplex PCR, yet TCRdb's version contains in-frame clones alone and is incomplete. Of 12,000 or so clones detected, around 84% appear once; the ten largest clones hold 8% to 9.5%. The source was CD4+ or CD8+ T cells sorted from blood, collected in a trial of the OX40 agonist ivuxolimab. The receptors were gathered from an adult with an advanced solid tumor such as melanoma, head and neck, liver or kidney cancer. Both conserved end residues are part of each CDR3. D genes are given only for firm matches. Size tells how often a clone was seen (once, few, many) or the class of an expanded clone, and some rows leave it out.

CASSYGSDSNYGYTF | TGTGCCAGCAGTTACGGGTCAGACTCTAACTATGGCTACACCTTC | TRBJ1-2 | - | TRBV6-5 | few
CASSEAVVGPANYGYTF | TGTGCCAGCAGTGAAGCGGTCGTAGGGCCAGCTAACTATGGCTACACCTTC | TRBJ1-2 | - | TRBV2 | -
CASSYVKVTYEQYF | TGTGCCAGCAGTTACGTAAAGGTAACCTACGAGCAGTACTTC | TRBJ2-7 | - | TRBV6-6 | -
CASSLDRFTIGYTF | TGTGCCAGCAGTTTAGACAGGTTCACTATTGGGTACACCTTC | TRBJ1-2 | - | TRBV27 | -
CASSVGLAGVLADTQYF | TGTGCCAGCAGCGTAGGTCTAGCGGGGGTACTGGCAGATACGCAGTATTTT | TRBJ2-3 | TRBD2 | TRBV9 | -
CASSRRDASLGELFF | TGTGCCAGCTCACGCCGGGACGCGTCCCTCGGGGAGCTGTTTTTT | TRBJ2-2 | - | TRBV18 | -
CASSLNRRDTQYF | TGTGCCAGCAGTTTGAACAGGAGAGATACGCAGTATTTT | TRBJ2-3 | - | TRBV28 | -
CASSAGGRGSPLHF | TGTGCCAGTAGTGCCGGGGGCAGAGGTTCACCCCTCCACTTT | TRBJ1-6 | - | TRBV19 | -
CASSQGIGTSAREQFF | TGCGCCAGCAGCCAAGGAATAGGGACTAGCGCCCGAGAGCAGTTCTTC | TRBJ2-1 | TRBD2 | TRBV4-1 | -
CASSEKGGSYGYTF | TGTGCCAGCAGTGAAAAGGGGGGGAGCTATGGCTACACCTTC | TRBJ1-2 | - | TRBV6-1 | -
CASNLRQGRNEKLFF | TGTGCCAGTAACCTCAGACAGGGGCGGAATGAAAAACTGTTTTTT | TRBJ1-4 | TRBD1 | TRBV19 | -
CASRNTGGSYNEQFF | TGTGCCAGTAGGAATACAGGGGGCTCCTACAATGAGCAGTTCTTC | TRBJ2-1 | TRBD1 | TRBV19 | once
CASSSPGHQGAYEQYF | TGTGCCAGCTCCTCGCCGGGACATCAGGGGGCCTACGAGCAGTACTTC | TRBJ2-7 | TRBD1 | TRBV27 | -
CASSFGGGETQYF | TGTGCCAGCAGCTTTGGGGGCGGGGAGACCCAGTACTTC | TRBJ2-5 | - | TRBV7-8 | -
CASSIGGTHYGYTF | TGTGCCAGTAGTATCGGAGGGACCCACTATGGCTACACCTTC | TRBJ1-2 | - | TRBV19 | few
CASITDRDAFF | TGCGCCAGCATTACCGACAGGGACGCTTTCTTT | TRBJ1-1 | TRBD1 | TRBV10-1 | -
CASSLSRGPYEQFF | TGTGCCAGCAGTTTATCGAGGGGGCCGTATGAGCAGTTCTTC | TRBJ2-1 | TRBD1 | TRBV27 | -
CASSLDRGFYEQYF | TGTGCCAGCAGCTTGGACAGGGGGTTCTACGAGCAGTACTTC | TRBJ2-7 | TRBD1 | TRBV5-4 | -
CASSYGTGSKNIQYF | TGTGCCAGCAGTTACGGGACAGGGTCCAAAAACATTCAGTACTTC | TRBJ2-4 | TRBD1 | TRBV6-5 | once
CASSIGANQPQHF | TGTGCCAGTAGTATCGGGGCAAATCAGCCCCAGCATTTT | TRBJ1-5 | - | TRBV19 | few
CASSATGAGDTEAFF | TGTGCCAGCAGCGCGACAGGGGCGGGGGACACTGAAGCTTTCTTT | TRBJ1-1 | TRBD1 | TRBV7-8 | -
CASSYSLEGREGYTF | TGTGCCAGCAGTTACTCGTTGGAGGGACGTGAAGGCTACACCTTC | TRBJ1-2 | - | TRBV6-5 | -
CASSYDSGNTIYF | TGTGCCAGCAGTTATGACAGTGGAAACACCATATATTTT | TRBJ1-3 | - | TRBV6-1 | -
CASSLYTEAFF | TGTGCCAGCAGCCTCTACACTGAAGCTTTCTTT | TRBJ1-1 | - | TRBV4-2 | once
CASSATNYGYTF | TGCGCCAGCAGCGCGACGAACTATGGCTACACCTTC | TRBJ1-2 | - | TRBV4-1 | -
CASKGAGGDTGELFF | TGCGCCAGTAAGGGGGCGGGGGGAGACACCGGGGAGCTGTTTTTT | TRBJ2-2 | - | TRBV10-2 | -
CASSEALRATNEKLFF | TGTGCCAGCAGTGAAGCGCTGCGGGCAACTAATGAAAAACTGTTTTTT | TRBJ1-4 | - | TRBV2 | large
CASTGLNTEAFF | TGCGCCAGCACTGGACTGAACACTGAAGCTTTCTTT | TRBJ1-1 | - | TRBV10-2 | once
CASSLIGRAYEQYF | TGTGCCAGCAGTTTGATCGGGAGGGCCTACGAGCAGTACTTC | TRBJ2-7 | TRBD2 | TRBV27 | -
CASSIGGIGTEAFF | TGTGCCAGTAGTATTGGGGGGATAGGGACTGAAGCTTTCTTT | TRBJ1-1 | - | TRBV19 | few
CASSDNRGQLNYGYTF | TGTGCCAGCAGCGACAACAGGGGGCAACTAAACTATGGCTACACCTTC | TRBJ1-2 | TRBD1 | TRBV4-2 | -
CASSPWAVDFSNQPQHF | TGTGCCAGCAGTCCCTGGGCGGTTGACTTTAGCAATCAGCCCCAGCATTTT | TRBJ1-5 | - | TRBV27 | few
CASSHNFRTGSGYGYTF | TGTGCCAGCAGCCACAATTTCCGAACCGGGTCTGGGTATGGCTACACCTTC | TRBJ1-2 | - | TRBV28 | -
CASIQRDRGGNEQFF | TGTGCCAGCATCCAACGGGACAGGGGGGGCAATGAGCAGTTCTTC | TRBJ2-1 | TRBD1 | TRBV2 | -
CASSTGTEWDEQYF | TGTGCCAGCAGCACCGGGACAGAGTGGGACGAGCAGTACTTC | TRBJ2-7 | TRBD1 | TRBV5-6 | -